The present T cell receptor beta chain was sequenced within a study of CD8 T cells in ankylosing spondylitis. General observations from the study: It appeared that ankylosing spondylitis blood was characterized by a TCR beta motif of 8 or 9 highly homologous variants.

CDR1 SGHTA and CDR2 FQGTGA come from the germline V gene. With 3 bases clipped from V and 4 bases from J, the junction kept 7 bases outside the gene matches. This CDR3 comprises 15 residues. Quantitative barcoded 5'-RACE was used to prepare TCR beta libraries. Via MiXCR, TCRdb re-called the 5' RACE reads, giving one row per CDR3 protein. The table has under 950,000 distinct CDR3 sequences, around 20% seen once; the top ten hold around 19%. In the case of this clonotype: The target antigen is unknown.

The sequence was collected from a male donor with ankylosing spondylitis. The chain carries TRBV7-3 and TRBJ2-3; 7 bases are a match to TRBD1. Sequencing used blood, either unsorted or a sorted T cell fraction (not recorded which). The CDR3 here is CASSLTGNVADTQYF. The CDR3, as DNA: TGTGCCAGCAGCTTGACAGGGAATGTCGCAGATACGCAGTATTTT.